This T cell receptor (beta chain) was sequenced in a study of blood T cell repertoires in COVID-19. In the study's own analysis: Cell counts per sample came from amplifying reference gene primers. The data were produced by immunoSEQ multiplex PCR, yet TCRdb's version contains in-frame clones alone and is incomplete. V, J and clone size are those of that table, while D and trimming were read from the DNA. The sample records about 180,000 clones, over 60% being singletons. CDR1 and CDR2 (germline): LNHDA, SQIVND (reference sequence). The junction had 18 bases not matched to a gene; V was cut back by 3 bases and J by 8 bases. The CDR3 is made up of 18 amino acids. This clone was recorded once.

Sequenced input: peripheral blood. The rearrangement links TRBV19 to TRBJ2-1; 8 nucleotides match TRBD2. The receptor comes from a woman aged 70 to 79 with acute or convalescent COVID-19. The CDR3 DNA reads TGTGCCAGTAGTATCCTCCGACCGGGACTAGTTTTCCACGATGAGCAGTTCTTC. The encoded protein is CASSILRPGLVFHDEQFF.